This paragraph reports one T cell receptor beta chain. The record originates from a study of preoperative IRX-2 immunotherapy in early breast cancer. Described treatment: preoperative locoregional IRX-2 cytokine immunotherapy. This phase Ib study tested locoregional IRX-2 cytokine immunotherapy given before surgery. With 4 bases clipped from V and 5 bases from J, the junction kept 10 bases outside the gene matches. Germline CDR1 and CDR2: SNHLY and FYNNEI. This CDR3 has 15 amino acids. Sequenced by immunoSEQ multiplex PCR; TCRdb stores in-frame clones only, minus some. This sample has 28,000 or so clones, with nearly 90% found just once.

The chain joins TRBV2 to TRBJ1-1, with 7 bases lining up with TRBD1. This clonotype was obtained from a human donor with breast cancer. The sample here was taken from a patient treated with IRX-2 immunotherapy. CDR3 region: CASSGEGQRATEAFF. The CDR3 DNA sequence: TGTGCCAGCAGTGGGGAGGGACAGCGTGCTACTGAAGCTTTCTTT. Full variable domain (remainder filled in from reference TRBV2 and TRBJ1-1): EPEVTQTPSHQVTQMGQEVILRCVPISNHLYFYWYRQILGQKVEFLVSFYNNEISEKSEIFDDQFSVERPDGSNFTLKIRSTKLEDSAMYFCASSGEGQRATEAFFGQGTRLTVV.